The 19 T cell receptor beta chains reported below all come from one sample, sequenced in a study of identical twins. TCRdb re-analysed the 5' RACE reads in MiXCR, keeping a single row per CDR3 protein. The top ten clones hold over 10% of a sample with some 730,000 distinct CDR3 sequences, 15% to 20% of them seen once. The sample was also reused in another study, on T cells expressing NK-cell markers.

Sequencing was done on a sample of PBMCs. The receptor source for this set is a woman between 18 and 29 years old in good health.

This clonotype was seen more than once but under ten times. The chain uses TRBV5-6 and TRBJ2-7, with a weak D call TRBD2 (6 bases). The V end lost 5 bases, the J end lost 1 base, and 13 bases lay between the germline ends. The CDR3 is 14 residues long. Germline V gene lookup returns CDR1 SGHDT and CDR2 YYEEEE. CDR3 nucleotide sequence: TGTGCCAGCAGTTGGAGGGCGGGATCCTACGAGCAGTACTTC. It specifies CASSWRAGSYEQYF. Variable domain in full (rest from reference TRBV5-6 and TRBJ2-7): DAGVTQSPTHLIKTRGQQVTLRCSPKSGHDTVSWYQQALGQGPQFIFQYYEEEERQRGNFPDRFSGHQFPNYSSELNVNALLLGDSALYLCASSWRAGSYEQYFGPGTRLTVT.

The V call is TRBV7-9, the J call TRBJ2-2; D may be TRBD1 (5 bases). Germline CDR1 SEHNR, CDR2 FQNEAQ (reference sequence). Trimming pared 2 bases from V and 6 bases from J, leaving 7 bases between. The CDR3 totals 13 residues. This CDR3 reads CASSLIQAGELFF. In nucleotides, the CDR3 is TGTGCCAGCAGCTTAATACAGGCCGGGGAGCTGTTTTTT.

This clonotype has just a few counts. This chain connects TRBV12-3 or TRBV12-4 to TRBJ2-2, with D perhaps matching TRBD1 (6 bases). The V and J ends lost 4 bases and 3 bases respectively, with 9 bases between them. This CDR3 is built from 14 residues. The CDR3: CASSYRAYTGELFF. The CDR3 region has the DNA TGTGCCAGCAGTTACAGGGCTTACACCGGGGAGCTGTTTTTT.

V is TRBV3-1 and J is TRBJ2-7; D may be TRBD2 (6 bases). Trimming took off 0 bases at V and 6 bases at J, with 12 bases between the two ends. The CDR3 is made up of 14 amino acids. Germline CDR1 LGHDT, CDR2 YNNKEL (reference sequence). CDR3 nucleotide sequence: TGTGCCAGCAGCCAAGATTCAGGAGGGGTCGAGCAGTACTTC. This gives the protein CASSQDSGGVEQYF.

This sequence joins TRBV15 and TRBJ2-1; D unresolved. The CDR3 spans 15 residues. Germline V gene lookup returns CDR1 LNHNV and CDR2 YYDKDF (reference sequence). Between the trimmed V and J ends, which lost 0 bases and 4 bases, there was a span of 10 bases. CDR3 in amino acids: CATSRDFSGYNEQFF. The CDR3 region has the DNA TGTGCCACCAGCAGAGATTTTTCTGGGTACAATGAGCAGTTCTTC.

This clonotype was detected a few times. The chain has TRBV25-1 and TRBJ1-4, with TRBD1 identical over 7 bases. CDR3 size: 15 residues. The germline gives CDR1 MGHDK, CDR2 SYGVNS. Losses at the gene ends were 8 bases for V and 8 bases for J; bases not matched to a gene: 14. CDR3 nucleotide sequence: TGTGCCAGCGGTCACTGGGGGGGAGGGGGCGAAAAACTGTTTTTT. It specifies CASGHWGGGGEKLFF. The whole variable domain, filled in from reference TRBV25-1 and TRBJ1-4, reads EADIYQTPRYLVIGTGKKITLECSQTMGHDKMYWYQQDPGMELHLIHYSYGVNSTEKGDLSSESTVSRIRTEHFPLTLESARPSHTSQYLCASGHWGGGGEKLFFGSGTQLSVL.

The V gene is TRBV29-1, the J gene TRBJ1-1, with D possibly TRBD1 on 5 matching bases. The CDR3 spans 11 residues. Per the germline V gene, CDR1 is SQVTM and CDR2 is ANQGSEA. V was shortened by 7 bases and J by 6 bases, with 12 bases between the two germline ends. CDR3 in amino acids: CSGGGGSEAFF. The CDR3 nucleotides read TGCAGCGGTGGGGGAGGTTCTGAAGCTTTCTTT.

This clonotype occurred a few times. This chain joins TRBV7-2 and TRBJ1-1; D unresolved. The germline V gene has CDR1 SGHTA and CDR2 FQGNSA. The ends were cut back, 2 bases at V and 4 bases at J, with 14 bases in the middle. This CDR3 contains 15 residues. The CDR3 reads CASSLLRGEGTEAFF. In DNA, the CDR3 is TGTGCCAGCAGCTTACTGCGCGGGGAGGGCACTGAAGCTTTCTTT.

The chain's CDR3 is CASIQQDGGYEQFF. As DNA, the CDR3 is TGCGCCAGCATACAGCAGGACGGTGGGTATGAGCAGTTCTTC. The genes are TRBV5-1 and TRBJ2-1, with D hard to call. Germline values: CDR1 SGHRS, CDR2 YFSETQ. Trimming pared 6 bases from V and 8 bases from J, leaving 18 bases between. The CDR3 sequence is 14 residues long.

This clonotype was seen repeatedly, ten times or more. The chain combines TRBV5-5 with TRBJ2-2; 9 bases match TRBD1. From germline, CDR1 is SGHKS and CDR2 YYEKEE (reference sequence). V trimming: 4 bases; J trimming: 4 bases; junction bases outside the gene matches: 2. This CDR3 is built from 14 residues. This CDR3 is CASSIQGATGELFF. CDR3 in DNA: TGTGCCAGCAGCATACAGGGGGCCACCGGGGAGCTGTTTTTT.

This clonotype was counted between two and nine times. The CDR3 DNA sequence: TGCGCCAGCAGGGGACTAGCGGGGGGCCTCACCACAGATACGCAGTATTTT. Protein sequence: CASRGLAGGLTTDTQYF. The rearrangement links TRBV23-1 to TRBJ2-3; 15 positions match TRBD2. TRBV23-1 is an ORF; its function is uncertain. With 6 bases clipped from V and 2 bases from J, the junction kept 6 bases outside the gene matches. The CDR3 is 17 amino acids.

The genes are TRBV5-6 and TRBJ2-5, with D perhaps TRBD1 (6 bases). From germline, CDR1 is SGHDT and CDR2 YYEEEE. V was cut by 1 base and J by 5 bases, with 15 bases left in between. The CDR3 has 15 residues. In DNA form, the CDR3 reads TGTGCCAGCAGCTTGTCAGGGGCCACCCGGGAGACCCAGTACTTC. Translation: CASSLSGATRETQYF.

This clonotype has more than one count but fewer than ten. The rearrangement uses TRBV4-1 and TRBJ2-1, with 8 positions matching TRBD1. The CDR3 is 13 amino acids. V lost 5 bases and J lost 7; bases outside the gene matches: 4. CDR1 and CDR2 (germline): MGHRA, YSYEKL. CDR3 amino acids: CASSTRTGNEQFF. CDR3 nucleotides: TGCGCCAGCAGCACCCGGACAGGGAATGAGCAGTTCTTC.

This clonotype was seen only a few times. The V and J genes are TRBV24-1 and TRBJ2-2; D not certain. Germline loops: CDR1 KGHDR, CDR2 SFDVKD. Deletions cut 6 bases from V and 4 bases from J, with 8 bases between. This CDR3 has 13 amino acids. Written as DNA, the CDR3 is TGTGCCACCAGTAAAGATGGCACCGGGGAGCTGTTTTTT. This codes for CATSKDGTGELFF.

This clonotype came up a few times. The V call is TRBV29-1, the J call TRBJ2-1; D is unresolved. The CDR3 spans 13 residues. Trimming stripped 2 bases from V and 5 bases from J, with 10 bases between. Germline CDR1 and CDR2: SQVTM and ANQGSEA. CDR3: CSVELPSDNEQFF. The DNA of the CDR3 is TGCAGCGTTGAACTCCCAAGTGACAATGAGCAGTTCTTC.

This clonotype was counted a few times. The chain links TRBV12-3 or TRBV12-4 to TRBJ1-2, with D unresolved. V shed 6 bases and J shed 5 bases, with 10 bases lying between them. The CDR3 sequence is 12 residues long. In DNA form, the CDR3 reads TGTGCCAGCAGATCGGGTGGGTATGGCTACACCTTC. Its protein is CASRSGGYGYTF.

The rearrangement links TRBV4-3 to TRBJ2-7; no definite D call. The CDR3 covers 10 residues. With 7 bases removed from V and 4 bases from J, the gap between germline ends came to 5 bases. Germline values: CDR1 LGHNA, CDR2 YSLEER. This chain's CDR3 is CASKLYEQYF. The CDR3 region has the DNA TGCGCCAGCAAATTATACGAGCAGTACTTC.

This clonotype was seen repeatedly, ten times or more. The rearrangement uses TRBV7-7 and TRBJ2-7; TRBD1 matches 8 bases. The CDR3 covers 14 residues. The ends lost 1 base at V and 4 bases at J; junction bases unmatched: 3. Germline assignment: CDR1 SSHAT and CDR2 FNYEAQ (reference sequence). As DNA, the CDR3 is TGTGCCAGCAGCTTAGACCAGGGGGCATACGAGCAGTACTTC. It yields the protein CASSLDQGAYEQYF.

The chain links TRBV29-1 to TRBJ2-1; 8 bases fit TRBD2. Germline loops: CDR1 SQVTM, CDR2 ANQGSEA. V was pared by 0 bases and J by 7 bases, with 8 bases of the junction left unmatched. The CDR3 consists of 15 residues. The CDR3 sequence: CSVEDLSGGQNEQFF. CDR3 nucleotide sequence: TGCAGCGTTGAAGATCTCTCGGGAGGGCAGAATGAGCAGTTCTTC.